This passage covers 26 T cell receptor beta chains from one sample sequenced in a study of cytomegalovirus exposure and HLA in healthy donors. PCR involved 60 Vbeta and 13 Jbeta primers. Generated by immunoSEQ multiplex PCR, the TCRdb table keeps only in-frame clones and is missing some. The sample has around 190,000 clones, roughly nine tenths seen once; the top ten hold around 1%. The specimen was PBMCs. These receptors all stem from a boy between 2 and 10 years old in good health and CMV-seronegative.

The V gene is TRBV29-1, the J gene TRBJ2-7, with D possibly being TRBD1 (5 bases). This CDR3 contains 13 residues. V was clipped by 5 bases and J by 1 base, with 12 bases between them. CDR1 SQVTM and CDR2 ANQGSEA come from the germline V gene. The chain's CDR3 is CSVRPGPSYEQYF. The DNA for the CDR3 is TGCAGCGTTAGGCCAGGGCCTTCCTACGAGCAGTACTTC.

V gene TRBV2 combines with J gene TRBJ2-2, with a weak D call TRBD1 (5 bases). Trimming removed 7 bases from V and 7 bases from J, with 10 bases in between. There are 12 residues in the CDR3. Germline lookup yields CDR1 SNHLY and CDR2 FYNNEI. The CDR3 sequence is CASTQGSGELFF. In DNA, the CDR3 is TGTGCCAGCACTCAGGGAAGCGGGGAGCTGTTTTTT. The entire variable domain, with the rest obtained from reference TRBV2 and TRBJ2-2, is as follows: EPEVTQTPSHQVTQMGQEVILRCVPISNHLYFYWYRQILGQKVEFLVSFYNNEISEKSEIFDDQFSVERPDGSNFTLKIRSTKLEDSAMYFCASTQGSGELFFGEGSRLTVL.

The chain couples TRBV27 to TRBJ1-5; D perhaps matches TRBD1 (6 bases). Trimming left V 3 bases short and J 2 bases short, with 8 bases between. Germline V CDR1 and CDR2: MNHEY, SMNVEV (reference sequence). The CDR3 sequence is 14 residues long. This CDR3 is CASSFSGGNQPQHF. The CDR3 DNA is TGTGCCAGCAGTTTTTCAGGGGGCAATCAGCCCCAGCATTTT.

The gene calls are TRBV6-1 and TRBJ2-5, with TRBD1 matching over 7 bases. Losses at the gene ends were 7 bases for V and 2 bases for J; bases not matched to a gene: 7. Germline CDR1 and CDR2: MNHNS and SASEGT. There are 14 residues in the CDR3. The CDR3 DNA is TGTGCCAGCATTCCCCCGGGACAGCAAGAGACCCAGTACTTC. Translated, it gives CASIPPGQQETQYF.

The chain uses TRBV7-9 and TRBJ2-5; 7 bases line up with TRBD2. TRBJ2-7 explains the end of the DNA better; the J call may be wrong. The germline gives CDR1 SEHNR, CDR2 FQNEAQ (reference sequence). The CDR3 contains 17 residues. This CDR3 reads CASSSILGGVYSYEQYF. DNA for the CDR3: TGTGCCAGCAGCTCCATCCTTGGGGGGGTGTATTCCTACGAGCAGTACTTC.

V gene TRBV6-1 combines with J gene TRBJ2-2, with unresolved D. The V gene lost 8 bases and the J gene lost 0 bases, with 10 bases spanning the gap. The CDR3 loop spans 14 amino acids. Germline lookup yields CDR1 MNHNS and CDR2 SASEGT. This CDR3 reads CASSPGTNTGELFF. DNA of the CDR3: TGTGCCAGCTCGCCAGGAACGAACACCGGGGAGCTGTTTTTT.

The chain employs TRBV5-1 and TRBJ2-3; 8 positions agree with TRBD2. Germline CDR1 is SGHRS and CDR2 is YFSETQ. V lost 5 bases, J lost 2 bases, and 7 bases stayed unmatched. CDR3 size: 15 residues. The CDR3 protein is CASSIAGNPTDTQYF. The CDR3 bases are TGCGCCAGCAGTATAGCGGGAAATCCCACAGATACGCAGTATTTT.

V usage is TRBV9 and J usage is TRBJ2-2; 10 bases line up with TRBD2. Unmatched junction bases numbered 11, after V lost 0 bases and J lost 0 bases. The CDR3 spans 20 residues. Germline V gives CDR1 SGDLS, CDR2 YYNGEE. The CDR3 loop is CASSVVPRLAGDSNTGELFF. In nucleotides, the CDR3 is TGTGCCAGCAGCGTAGTCCCGCGACTAGCGGGTGATTCGAACACCGGGGAGCTGTTTTTT.

The chain has TRBV11-1 and TRBJ2-7; weak D call: TRBD1 (6 bases). Germline V gives CDR1 SGHAT, CDR2 FQDESV (reference sequence). The CDR3 totals 15 residues. Trimming shortened V by 3 bases and J by 5 bases, and 17 bases separated the two germline ends. CDR3 protein: CASSFQGSRLHEQYF. The CDR3 DNA follows: TGTGCCAGCAGCTTCCAGGGGTCCCGATTGCACGAGCAGTACTTC.

V is TRBV19 and J is TRBJ1-3; D ambiguous. Germline-derived CDR1 and CDR2 are LNHDA and SQIVND (reference sequence). Trimming cost V 11 bases and J 3 bases, with 8 bases left between them. The CDR3 contains 11 residues. The DNA for the CDR3 is TGTGCCGCCGCGGGTGGAAACACCATATATTTT. Encoded protein: CAAAGGNTIYF.

The chain employs TRBV30 and TRBJ1-5; 7 bases are a match to TRBD1. Germline V gene data show CDR1 as GTSNPN and CDR2 as SVGIG (reference sequence). V dropped 3 bases and J dropped 3; count of bases not matched to a gene: 8. The CDR3 runs to 15 residues. The CDR3 here is CAWSTGTVINQPQHF. DNA of the CDR3: TGTGCCTGGAGCACTGGGACAGTGATCAATCAGCCCCAGCATTTT.

The chain joins TRBV29-1 to TRBJ2-5; 9 bases are a match to TRBD1. The assigned J gene may be wrong: the sequence end matches TRBJ2-7 better. Looked up from germline, CDR1 is SQVTM and CDR2 is ANQGSEA. The CDR3 is made up of 12 amino acids. Here the CDR3 reads CSGGTGRHEQYF. Written as DNA, the CDR3 is TGCAGCGGCGGGACAGGGAGACACGAGCAGTACTTC.

The rearrangement joins TRBV28 to TRBJ2-6, with D possibly matching TRBD1 (6 bases). The CDR3 covers 14 residues. Looked up from germline, CDR1 is MDHEN and CDR2 is SYDVKM. Trimming shortened V by 7 bases and J by 4 bases, and 11 bases separated the two germline ends. The CDR3 spells CASKPGAGANVLTF. The CDR3 DNA follows: TGTGCCAGCAAGCCAGGGGCCGGGGCCAACGTCCTGACTTTC.

The V call is TRBV11-2, the J call TRBJ1-1; tentatively, D is TRBD1 (5 bases). The ends were cut back, 0 bases at V and 4 bases at J, with 21 bases in the middle. The CDR3 extends over 18 amino acids. Looked up from germline, CDR1 is SGHAT and CDR2 is FQNNGV. CDR3 nucleotides: TGTGCCAGCAGCTTAGACTACTCATTACGGACAAGGAGCACTGAAGCTTTCTTT. Residues: CASSLDYSLRTRSTEAFF.

The chain employs TRBV28 and TRBJ2-7, with D perhaps matching TRBD2 (7 bases). The CDR3 extends over 15 amino acids. Germline V gives CDR1 MDHEN, CDR2 SYDVKM. V lost 6 bases and J lost 2, with 17 bases in between. CDR3 in amino acids: CASRSGGPLAYEQYF. CDR3 in DNA: TGTGCCAGCAGGTCGGGGGGCCCACTAGCCTACGAGCAGTACTTC.

The chain recombines TRBV6-5 with TRBJ2-5; TRBD2 matches 10 bases. Germline CDR1 is MNHEY and CDR2 is SVGAGI. The V gene end was trimmed by 2 bases and the J gene end by 4 bases; junction bases not matched to a gene: 1. The CDR3 consists of 14 residues. The CDR3 loop is CASSYRLAGETQYF. The CDR3 DNA follows: TGTGCCAGCAGTTACAGACTAGCGGGAGAGACCCAGTACTTC.

This clone was seen a single time. The same CDR3 is also encoded by other DNA sequences in this sample. The rearrangement links TRBV5-1 to TRBJ1-2; 8 bases are shared with TRBD1. The CDR3 covers 14 residues. V lost 4 bases to trimming and J lost 4 bases; unmatched junction nucleotides: 6. Per the germline V gene, CDR1 is SGHRS and CDR2 is YFSETQ. DNA for the CDR3: TGCGCCAGCAGCGCCGGGGGACAGGTCTATGGCTACACCTTC. Protein: CASSAGGQVYGYTF.

This clone was counted between two and nine times. The CDR3 coding sequence is TGTGCCAGCAGCTTAGTCAGGGAGAACACTGAAGCTTTCTTT. Translation: CASSLVRENTEAFF. This sequence joins TRBV13 and TRBJ1-1; tentatively, D is TRBD1 (5 bases). CDR3 length: 14 residues. Deletions cut 1 base from V and 1 base from J, with 7 bases between. CDR1 PRHDT and CDR2 FYEKMQ come from the germline V gene (reference sequence).

The chain combines TRBV6-5 with TRBJ1-1, with D tentatively TRBD1 (6 bases). V lost 6 bases and J lost 1, with 12 bases in between. Per germline, CDR1 MNHEY and CDR2 SVGAGI. The CDR3 is 14 residues long. The CDR3 nucleotides read TGTGCCAGCAGCCGGGACACGGCGAACACTGAAGCTTTCTTT. Its translation: CASSRDTANTEAFF.

This sequence joins TRBV18 and TRBJ2-3; TRBD2 agrees at 8 bases. Looked up from germline, CDR1 is KGHSH and CDR2 is LQKENI. This CDR3 is built from 16 residues. The V segment lost 6 bases and the J segment 2 bases; nucleotides outside the gene matches: 10. Here the CDR3 reads CASSPGTGGPTDTQYF. The DNA of the CDR3 is TGTGCCAGCTCGCCGGGTACGGGGGGGCCCACAGATACGCAGTATTTT.

The V and J genes are TRBV15 and TRBJ1-4; D not certain. V lost 0 bases to trimming and J lost 0 bases, with 8 bases between them. There are 16 residues in the CDR3. Germline values: CDR1 LNHNV, CDR2 YYDKDF (reference sequence). The CDR3 DNA sequence: TGTGCCACCAGCAGAGATCGCGCGGCAACTAATGAAAAACTGTTTTTT. Amino acids: CATSRDRAATNEKLFF.

For the CDR3, the DNA is TGCGCCAGCAGCTTGGTGGGGACACACGACAGTCCTGAAGCTTTCTTT. It is translated as CASSLVGTHDSPEAFF. The V call is TRBV5-1, the J call TRBJ1-1, with D tentatively TRBD1 (6 bases). CDR3 size: 16 residues. Between the trimmed V and J ends, which lost 0 bases and 6 bases, there was a span of 18 bases. Germline loops: CDR1 SGHRS, CDR2 YFSETQ.

The rearrangement links TRBV7-3 to TRBJ2-2; no clear D gene. The V gene lost 7 bases and the J gene lost 6 bases, with 12 bases spanning the gap. CDR1 SGHTA and CDR2 FQGTGA come from the germline V gene. This CDR3 has 13 residues. The CDR3 spells CASNLQSSGELFF. In DNA, the CDR3 is TGTGCCAGCAACCTACAGAGCTCCGGGGAGCTGTTTTTT.

The V and J genes are TRBV19 and TRBJ2-5; D not resolved. This CDR3 has 13 amino acids. The germline CDR1 and CDR2 sequences are LNHDA and SQIVND (reference sequence). The V end lost 4 bases, the J end lost 2 bases, and 8 bases lay between the germline ends. In DNA, the CDR3 is TGTGCCAGTAGTAGTAACAGACAAGAGACCCAGTACTTC. Amino acids: CASSSNRQETQYF. The whole variable domain, remainder taken from reference TRBV19 and TRBJ2-5, is DGGITQSPKYLFRKEGQNVTLSCEQNLNHDAMYWYRQDPGQGLRLIYYSQIVNDFQKGDIAEGYSVSREKKESFPLTVTSAQKNPTAFYLCASSSNRQETQYFGPGTRLLVL.

This chain joins TRBV19 and TRBJ2-2; a weak D match, TRBD1 (6 bases). CDR1 LNHDA and CDR2 SQIVND come from the germline V gene (reference sequence). V was clipped by 0 bases and J by 4 bases, with 12 bases between them. There are 16 residues in the CDR3. The CDR3, as DNA: TGTGCCAGTAGTATAGAAGGCCAGGGGATCACCGGGGAGCTGTTTTTT. Encoded protein: CASSIEGQGITGELFF.

V is TRBV11-2 and J is TRBJ2-7; D not certain. This CDR3 is built from 15 residues. V lost 0 bases and J lost 1, with 10 bases in between. CDR1 and CDR2 (germline): SGHAT, FQNNGV. DNA for the CDR3: TGTGCCAGCAGCTTAGATCCCAGCGCGTCCTACGAGCAGTACTTC. Translated: CASSLDPSASYEQYF.